Following are 19 T cell receptor beta chains from one sample sequenced in a study of blood T cells in healthy people across ages. It was with a sample-barcoded 5' primer and a J-beta primer mix that a second PCR of about 6 to 11 cycles was run. One entry per CDR3 protein results from TCRdb running MiXCR on the 5' RACE reads. This table has approximately 730,000 distinct CDR3 sequences, about 42% appearing once. Sequences were obtained from blood. Receptors originate from a woman aged 55-69 years in good health.

With regard to this clonotype: Relative to the germline gene, one junction end is altered; a read error may explain this. J is TRBJ2-1 and V is TRBV6-2 or TRBV6-3; TRBD2 matches at 10 bases. Germline-derived CDR1 and CDR2 are MNHEY and SVGEGT. The CDR3 has 15 amino acids. As DNA, the CDR3 is TGTGCCAGCAGCTGGACTAGCGGTCTTTACAATGAGCGGTTCTTC. Its translation is CASSWTSGLYNERFF.

CDR3 DNA: TGTGCCAGCAGCTTAGATTGGGACAGGGCCTCGTTCTTC. The encoded protein is CASSLDWDRASFF. This chain uses TRBV11-2 with TRBJ2-1; 9 bases are a match to TRBD1. The CDR3 covers 13 residues. Per the germline V gene, CDR1 is SGHAT and CDR2 is FQNNGV. With V trimmed by 0 bases and J by 15 bases, 6 bases remained unmatched. Combining the CDR3 with reference TRBV11-2 and TRBJ2-1 gives the whole variable domain EAGVAQSPRYKIIEKRQSVAFWCNPISGHATLYWYQQILGQGPKLLIQFQNNGVVDDSQLPKDRFSAERLKGVDSTLKIQPAKLEDSAVYLCASSLDWDRASFFGPGTRLTVL.

V gene TRBV2 combines with J gene TRBJ2-1; D may be TRBD1 (5 bases). The CDR3 totals 14 residues. Germline-derived CDR1 and CDR2 are SNHLY and FYNNEI. V was pared by 10 bases and J by 13 bases, with 26 bases between. The CDR3 loop reads CATQGFGIQETQFF. For the CDR3, the DNA is TGTGCCACCCAGGGTTTTGGCATCCAAGAGACCCAGTTCTTC.

This clonotype showed up just a few times. The V call is TRBV9, the J call TRBJ2-5, with 12 bases fitting TRBD2. V shed 3 bases, J shed 4 bases, and the junction held 7 bases outside the gene matches. The CDR3 is 16 amino acids. The germline CDR1 and CDR2 sequences are SGDLS and YYNGEE. CDR3 DNA: TGTGCCAGCAGCGCCAAGCTAGCGGGGGGGCGAGAGACCCAGTACTTC. This codes for CASSAKLAGGRETQYF.

This sequence joins TRBV21-1 and TRBJ2-5; the D call TRBD2 from the table was never checked on the DNA. TRBV21-1 has pseudogene status. CDR3 length: 18 amino acids. The CDR3 sequence: CASSKAPGTSGFYNEQYF. CDR3 in DNA: TGTGCCAGCAGCAAGGCCCCCGGGACTAGCGGGTTCTACAATGAGCAGTACTTC.

V gene TRBV2 combines with J gene TRBJ2-1; no clear D gene. Germline V gives CDR1 SNHLY, CDR2 FYNNEI. CDR3 length equals 11 residues. The V end lost 7 bases, the J end lost 8 bases, and 9 bases lay between the germline ends. CDR3 nucleotide sequence: TGTGCCAGCACCCTGTACGATGAGCAGTTCTTC. As protein: CASTLYDEQFF.

Of note for this clonotype: Germline is not matched at one junction end, which may reflect a read error. The J gene is TRBJ2-1, the V gene TRBV29-1; D is tentatively TRBD1 or TRBD2 (5 bases each). Germline V gene lookup returns CDR1 SQVTM and CDR2 ANQGSEA. CDR3 length equals 11 residues. CDR3 protein: CTGQGYNERFF. CDR3 bases: TGCACGGGGCAGGGCTACAATGAGCGGTTCTTC.

To note about this clonotype: Germline is not matched at one junction end, which may reflect a read error. The chain is built from TRBV14 and TRBJ1-6; 7 nucleotides agree with TRBD1. The CDR3 has 17 residues. Germline V gives CDR1 SGHDN, CDR2 FVKESK. The CDR3 nucleotides are TGTGCCAGCAGCCAACTCTCAGGGGGTGGAAGCAGTTCACCCCCCCACTTT. Protein product: CASSQLSGGGSSSPPHF. The whole variable domain, filled in from reference TRBV14 and TRBJ1-6, reads EAGVTQFPSHSVIEKGQTVTLRCDPISGHDNLYWYRRVMGKEIKFLLHFVKESKQDESGMPNNRFLAERTGGTYSTLKVQPAELEDSGVYFCASSQLSGGGSSSPPHFGNGTRLTVT.

The chain carries TRBV20-1 and TRBJ1-5, with TRBD1 as a possible D gene (5 bases). In germline, CDR1 is DFQATT, CDR2 SNEGSKA (reference sequence). Between the trimmed V and J ends, which lost 1 base and 5 bases, there was a span of 18 bases. This CDR3 is 16 amino acids long. The CDR3 DNA is TGCAGTGCTAGAGCGGGGTCGGGGCAACTGCATCAGCCCCAGCATTTT. Encoded protein: CSARAGSGQLHQPQHF.

The rearrangement uses TRBV5-1 and TRBJ2-1; 7 bases are a match to TRBD2. The CDR3 loop spans 15 amino acids. The germline CDR1 and CDR2 sequences are SGHRS and YFSETQ. V lost 1 base to trimming and J lost 4 bases; unmatched junction nucleotides: 5. For the CDR3, the DNA is TGCGCCAGCAGCTTGAGTCTAGCGGATTACAATGAGCAGTTCTTC. Protein sequence: CASSLSLADYNEQFF.

The V and J genes are TRBV6-5 and TRBJ2-3, with a weak D call TRBD2 (5 bases). Germline-derived CDR1 and CDR2 are MNHEY and SVGAGI. This CDR3 has 13 residues. The ends were cut back, 5 bases at V and 4 bases at J, with 10 bases in the middle. CDR3 DNA sequence: TGTGCCAGCAGTGACGGGGTACCAGATACGCAGTATTTT. Its translation: CASSDGVPDTQYF.

This clonotype was seen a single time. The chain recombines TRBV4-3 with TRBJ2-1, with D perhaps assigned TRBD1 or TRBD2 (6 bases each). This CDR3 comprises 14 residues. CDR1 is LGHNA, CDR2 YSLEER, per germline. The ends were cut back, 5 bases at V and 7 bases at J, with 15 bases in the middle. The CDR3 sequence is CASSSHRAGNEQFF. CDR3 in DNA: TGCGCCAGCAGCTCGCACAGGGCGGGGAATGAGCAGTTCTTC.

The V gene is TRBV12-3 or TRBV12-4, the J gene TRBJ1-1; D not certain. V lost 1 base and J lost 0, with 9 bases in between. The CDR3 has 15 residues. The DNA for the CDR3 is TGTGCCAGCAGTTTAGTGATAGGTTTGAACACTGAAGCTTTCTTT. It codes for CASSLVIGLNTEAFF.

This clonotype was seen only a few times. V is TRBV11-2 and J is TRBJ2-3; no firm D call. Trimming took off 1 base at V and 5 bases at J, with 10 bases between the two ends. The CDR3 spans 14 residues. Germline V gene data show CDR1 as SGHAT and CDR2 as FQNNGV. CDR3 amino acids: CASSLVSSGDTQYF. The CDR3 coding sequence is TGTGCCAGCAGCTTAGTTTCATCCGGAGATACGCAGTATTTT.

V and J are TRBV9 and TRBJ2-3, with TRBD2 matching 11 bases. Germline V CDR1 and CDR2: SGDLS, YYNGEE. V gave up 2 bases and J gave up 2 bases; unmatched junction bases: 4. CDR3 length equals 16 residues. The CDR3 DNA reads as TGTGCCAGCAGCGTGACTAGCGGGAACCCCACAGATACGCAGTATTTT. Translating gives CASSVTSGNPTDTQYF.

This clonotype was seen a handful of times. The J gene is TRBJ2-3, the V gene TRBV7-2, with D perhaps matching TRBD1 (6 bases). The CDR3 is 13 amino acids. The germline CDR1 and CDR2 sequences are SGHTA and FQGNSA. The V gene lost 7 bases and the J gene lost 4 bases, with 12 bases spanning the gap. CDR3 sequence (DNA): TGTGCCAGCAACGACAGGCGGGCAGATACGCAGTATTTT. Translated, it gives CASNDRRADTQYF.

The J gene is TRBJ1-1, the V gene TRBV9; D is undetermined. CDR3 length: 13 amino acids. Per germline, CDR1 SGDLS and CDR2 YYNGEE. The V gene lost 2 bases and the J gene lost 3 bases, with 8 bases spanning the gap. The CDR3 sequence is CASSVRSDTEAFF. The CDR3 nucleotides read TGTGCCAGCAGCGTTAGGTCGGACACTGAAGCTTTCTTT.

Comments on this clonotype: The junction differs from germline at one of its ends, possibly a read error. The CDR3 region is CASGGLAGAVDRQYF. CDR3 nucleotides: TGTGCCAGCGGAGGACTAGCGGGAGCGGTAGATAGGCAGTATTTT. This rearrangement joins TRBV2 to TRBJ2-3; TRBD2 aligns across 13 bases. Germline lookup yields CDR1 SNHLY and CDR2 FYNNEI. The CDR3 length is 15 residues. Filled out from reference TRBV2 and TRBJ2-3, the complete variable domain reads EPEVTQTPSHQVTQMGQEVILRCVPISNHLYFYWYRQILGQKVEFLVSFYNNEISEKSEIFDDQFSVERPDGSNFTLKIRSTKLEDSAMYFCASGGLAGAVDRQYFGPGTRLTVL.

This clonotype has a handful of counts. The V gene is TRBV7-2, the J gene TRBJ2-5, with 8 bases matching TRBD1. This CDR3 spans 15 amino acids. CDR1 and CDR2 from the germline V gene are SGHTA and FQGNSA. V gave up 1 base and J gave up 5 bases; unmatched junction bases: 6. CDR3 DNA sequence: TGTGCCAGCAGCTTAGTACAGGGGGGTTTCGAGACCCAGTACTTC. Protein: CASSLVQGGFETQYF.